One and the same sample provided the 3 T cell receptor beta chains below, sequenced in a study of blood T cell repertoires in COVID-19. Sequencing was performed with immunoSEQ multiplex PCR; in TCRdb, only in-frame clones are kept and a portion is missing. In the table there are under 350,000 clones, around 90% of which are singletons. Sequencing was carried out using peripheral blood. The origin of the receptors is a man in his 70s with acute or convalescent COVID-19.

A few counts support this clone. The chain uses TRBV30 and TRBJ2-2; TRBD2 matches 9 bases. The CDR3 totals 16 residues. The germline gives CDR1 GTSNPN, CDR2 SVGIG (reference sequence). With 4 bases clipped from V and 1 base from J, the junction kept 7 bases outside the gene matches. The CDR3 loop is CAWKNRLAVNTGELFF. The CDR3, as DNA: TGTGCCTGGAAAAACCGACTAGCGGTGAACACCGGGGAGCTGTTTTTT. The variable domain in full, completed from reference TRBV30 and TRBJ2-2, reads SQTIHQWPATLVQPVGSPLSLECTVEGTSNPNLYWYRQAAGRGLQLLFYSVGIGQISSEVPQNLSASRPQDRQFILSSKKLLLSDSGFYLCAWKNRLAVNTGELFFGEGSRLTVL.

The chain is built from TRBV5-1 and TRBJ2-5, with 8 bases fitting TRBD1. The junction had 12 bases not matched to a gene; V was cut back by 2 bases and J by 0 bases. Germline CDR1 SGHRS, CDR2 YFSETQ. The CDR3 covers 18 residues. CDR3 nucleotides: TGCGCCAGCAGCTTTATGAGGGCAGGGGGCATGTACCAAGAGACCCAGTACTTC. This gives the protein CASSFMRAGGMYQETQYF.

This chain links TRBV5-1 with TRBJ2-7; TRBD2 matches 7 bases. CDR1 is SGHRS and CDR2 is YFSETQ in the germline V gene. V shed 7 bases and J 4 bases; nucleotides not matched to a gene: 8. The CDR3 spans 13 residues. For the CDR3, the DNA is TGCGCCAGCGCCCTGGGGGGGGTTTACGAGCAGTACTTC. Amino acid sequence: CASALGGVYEQYF.